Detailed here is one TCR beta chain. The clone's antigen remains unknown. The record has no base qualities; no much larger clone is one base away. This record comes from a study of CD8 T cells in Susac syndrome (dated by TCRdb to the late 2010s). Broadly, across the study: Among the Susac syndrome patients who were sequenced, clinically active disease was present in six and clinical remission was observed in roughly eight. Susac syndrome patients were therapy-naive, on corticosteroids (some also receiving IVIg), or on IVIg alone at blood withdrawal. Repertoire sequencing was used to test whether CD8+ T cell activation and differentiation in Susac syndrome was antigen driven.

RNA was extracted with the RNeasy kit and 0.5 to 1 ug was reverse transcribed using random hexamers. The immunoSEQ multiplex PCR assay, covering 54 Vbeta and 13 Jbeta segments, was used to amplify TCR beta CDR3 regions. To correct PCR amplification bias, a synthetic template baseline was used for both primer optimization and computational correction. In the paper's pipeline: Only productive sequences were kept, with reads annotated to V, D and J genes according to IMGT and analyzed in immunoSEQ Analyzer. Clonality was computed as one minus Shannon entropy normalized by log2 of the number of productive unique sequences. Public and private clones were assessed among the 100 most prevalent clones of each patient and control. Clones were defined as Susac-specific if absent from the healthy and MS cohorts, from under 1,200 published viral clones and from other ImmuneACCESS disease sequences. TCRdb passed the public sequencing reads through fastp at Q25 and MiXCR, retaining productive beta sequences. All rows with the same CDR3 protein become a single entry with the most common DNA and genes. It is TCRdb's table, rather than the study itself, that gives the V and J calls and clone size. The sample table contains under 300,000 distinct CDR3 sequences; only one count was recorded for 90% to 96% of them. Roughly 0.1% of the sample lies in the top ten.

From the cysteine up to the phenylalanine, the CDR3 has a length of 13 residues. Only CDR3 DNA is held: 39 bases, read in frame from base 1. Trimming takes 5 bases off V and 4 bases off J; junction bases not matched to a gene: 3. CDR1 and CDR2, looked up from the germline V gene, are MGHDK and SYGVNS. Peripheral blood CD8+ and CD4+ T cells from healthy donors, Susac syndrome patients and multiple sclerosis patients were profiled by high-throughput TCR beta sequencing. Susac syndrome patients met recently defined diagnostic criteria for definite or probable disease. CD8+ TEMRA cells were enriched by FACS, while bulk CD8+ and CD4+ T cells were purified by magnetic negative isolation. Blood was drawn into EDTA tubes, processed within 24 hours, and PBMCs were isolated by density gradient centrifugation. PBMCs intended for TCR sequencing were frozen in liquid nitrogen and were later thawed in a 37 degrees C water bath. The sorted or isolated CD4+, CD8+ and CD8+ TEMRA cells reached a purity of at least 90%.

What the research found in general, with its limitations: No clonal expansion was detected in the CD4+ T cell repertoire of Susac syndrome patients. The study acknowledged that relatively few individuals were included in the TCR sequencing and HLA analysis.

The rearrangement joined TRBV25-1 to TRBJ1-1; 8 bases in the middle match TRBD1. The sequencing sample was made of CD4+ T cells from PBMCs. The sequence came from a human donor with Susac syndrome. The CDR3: CASSKTGGTEAFF. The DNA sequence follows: TGTGCCAGCAGTAAAACAGGGGGCACTGAAGCTTTCTTT.